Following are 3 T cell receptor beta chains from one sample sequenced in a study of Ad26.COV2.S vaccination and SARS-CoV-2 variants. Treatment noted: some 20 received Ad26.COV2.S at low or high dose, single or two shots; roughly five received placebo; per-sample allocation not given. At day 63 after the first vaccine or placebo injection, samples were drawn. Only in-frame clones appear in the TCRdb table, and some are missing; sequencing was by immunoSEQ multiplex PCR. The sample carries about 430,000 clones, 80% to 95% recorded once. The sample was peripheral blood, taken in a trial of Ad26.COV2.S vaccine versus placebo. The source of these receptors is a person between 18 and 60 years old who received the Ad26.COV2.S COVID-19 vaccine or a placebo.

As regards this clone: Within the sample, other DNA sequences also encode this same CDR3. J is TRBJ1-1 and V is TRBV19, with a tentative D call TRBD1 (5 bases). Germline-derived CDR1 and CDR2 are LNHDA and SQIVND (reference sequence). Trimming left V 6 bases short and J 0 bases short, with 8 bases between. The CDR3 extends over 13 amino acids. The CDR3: CASSQTVNTEAFF. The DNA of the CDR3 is TGTGCCAGTAGCCAGACAGTGAACACTGAAGCTTTCTTT.

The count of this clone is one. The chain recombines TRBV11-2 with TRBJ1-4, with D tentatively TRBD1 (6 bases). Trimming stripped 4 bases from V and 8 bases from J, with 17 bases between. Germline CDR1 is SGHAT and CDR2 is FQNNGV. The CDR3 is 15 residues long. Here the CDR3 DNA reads TGTGCCAGCAGCTCATTTACAGGGATGGGAGAAAAACTGTTTTTT. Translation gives CASSSFTGMGEKLFF.

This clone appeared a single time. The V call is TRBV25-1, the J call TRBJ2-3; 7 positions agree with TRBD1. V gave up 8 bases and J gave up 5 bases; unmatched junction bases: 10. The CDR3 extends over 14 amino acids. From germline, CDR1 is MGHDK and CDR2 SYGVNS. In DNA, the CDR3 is TGTGCCAGCCGCCCCGACAGGGATGGAGATACGCAGTATTTT. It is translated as CASRPDRDGDTQYF.